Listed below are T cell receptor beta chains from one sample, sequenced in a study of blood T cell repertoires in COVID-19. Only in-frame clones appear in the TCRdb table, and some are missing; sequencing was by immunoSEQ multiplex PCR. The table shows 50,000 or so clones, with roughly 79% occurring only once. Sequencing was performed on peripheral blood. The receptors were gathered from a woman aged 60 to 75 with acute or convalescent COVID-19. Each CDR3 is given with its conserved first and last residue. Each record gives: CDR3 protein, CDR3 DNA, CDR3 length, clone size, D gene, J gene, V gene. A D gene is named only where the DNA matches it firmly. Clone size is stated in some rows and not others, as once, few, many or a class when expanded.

CDR3: CASSLDRDSPLHF
DNA: TGTGCCAGCAGCTTAGACAGGGATTCACCCCTCCACTTT
length: 13
size: NA
D: NA
J: TRBJ1-6
V: TRBV11-2

CDR3: CASSTRQGIAYNSPLHF
DNA: TGTGCCAGCAGCACCCGACAGGGAATTGCTTATAATTCACCCCTCCACTTT
length: 17
size: NA
D: TRBD1
J: TRBJ1-6
V: TRBV3-1/TRBV3-2

CDR3: CAWSTGLAGAQETQYF
DNA: TGTGCCTGGAGTACAGGACTAGCGGGCGCCCAAGAGACCCAGTACTTC
length: 16
size: NA
D: TRBD2
J: TRBJ2-5
V: TRBV30

CDR3: CASSIRRAGGPDTQYF
DNA: TGTGCCAGTAGTATCCGTCGAGCGGGGGGGCCCGATACGCAGTATTTT
length: 16
size: once
D: TRBD2
J: TRBJ2-3
V: TRBV19

CDR3: CASSPTSKDTQYF
DNA: TGCGCCAGCAGCCCTACTAGTAAAGATACGCAGTATTTT
length: 13
size: NA
D: NA
J: TRBJ2-3
V: TRBV5-1

CDR3: CASSRDRVRGYTF
DNA: TGTGCCAGCAGTCGGGACAGGGTTCGGGGCTACACCTTC
length: 13
size: NA
D: TRBD1
J: TRBJ1-2
V: TRBV12-3/TRBV12-4

CDR3: CASKMWAANSPLHF
DNA: TGTGCCAGCAAGATGTGGGCAGCTAATTCACCCCTCCACTTT
length: 14
size: NA
D: NA
J: TRBJ1-6
V: TRBV6-5

CDR3: CATSRDRTSPYEQYF
DNA: TGTGCCACCAGCAGAGACCGGACTAGTCCCTACGAGCAGTACTTC
length: 15
size: NA
D: TRBD2
J: TRBJ2-7
V: TRBV15

CDR3: CASSFPTGSYGYTF
DNA: TGTGCCAGCAGCTTTCCGACAGGGAGTTATGGCTACACCTTC
length: 14
size: once
D: TRBD1
J: TRBJ1-2
V: TRBV5-4

CDR3: CASSRRGFEGVSYEQYF
DNA: TGCGCCAGCAGCCGGAGGGGCTTTGAAGGGGTGTCCTACGAGCAGTACTTC
length: 17
size: few
D: NA
J: TRBJ2-7
V: TRBV5-1

CDR3: CASSSRVDTQYF
DNA: TGTGCCAGCAGTTCCCGGGTAGATACGCAGTATTTT
length: 12
size: NA
D: NA
J: TRBJ2-3
V: TRBV28

CDR3: CASNGGSLGTGELFF
DNA: TGTGCCAGCAACGGCGGGAGCCTTGGCACCGGGGAGCTGTTTTTT
length: 15
size: once
D: TRBD2
J: TRBJ2-2
V: TRBV28

CDR3: CASRPGQGNYGYTF
DNA: TGTGCCAGTAGGCCGGGACAGGGAAACTATGGCTACACCTTC
length: 14
size: NA
D: TRBD1
J: TRBJ1-2
V: TRBV19

CDR3: CASSVGPGGIGDEQFF
DNA: TGTGCCAGCAGCGTAGGGCCAGGGGGGATTGGGGATGAGCAGTTCTTC
length: 16
size: NA
D: NA
J: TRBJ2-1
V: TRBV9

CDR3: CASSPSSGGALETQYF
DNA: TGTGCCAGCAGCCCGAGTAGCGGGGGGGCACTGGAGACCCAGTACTTC
length: 16
size: once
D: TRBD2
J: TRBJ2-5
V: TRBV9

CDR3: CASSLGATGSSTDTQYF
DNA: TGCGCCAGCAGCTTGGGGGCGACAGGCAGTAGCACAGATACGCAGTATTTT
length: 17
size: NA
D: NA
J: TRBJ2-3
V: TRBV5-1

CDR3: CASRPGTEAFF
DNA: TGTGCCAGCCGGCCAGGGACTGAAGCTTTCTTT
length: 11
size: NA
D: NA
J: TRBJ1-1
V: TRBV6-5

CDR3: CASSLAGGGNADTQYF
DNA: TGTGCCAGCAGCTTAGCGGGCGGGGGGAACGCAGATACGCAGTATTTT
length: 16
size: NA
D: TRBD2
J: TRBJ2-3
V: TRBV7-2

CDR3: CASSPDRVNTEAFF
DNA: TGCGCCAGCAGCCCTGACAGGGTGAACACTGAAGCTTTCTTT
length: 14
size: NA
D: TRBD1
J: TRBJ1-1
V: TRBV5-1

CDR3: CASSESGAGELFF
DNA: TGTGCCAGCAGTGAGTCAGGGGCCGGGGAGCTGTTTTTT
length: 13
size: NA
D: NA
J: TRBJ2-2
V: TRBV6-4

CDR3: CASSATGGSSTDTQYF
DNA: TGTGCCAGCAGCGCGACCGGGGGGTCTTCCACAGATACGCAGTATTTT
length: 16
size: NA
D: TRBD2
J: TRBJ2-3
V: TRBV9

CDR3: CATSDWTLVQQFF
DNA: TGTGCCACCAGTGACTGGACACTCGTTCAGCAGTTCTTC
length: 13
size: NA
D: NA
J: TRBJ2-1
V: TRBV24-1

CDR3: CASRTVEGGSQPQHF
DNA: TGTGCCAGCAGAACAGTGGAAGGGGGCAGCCAGCCCCAGCATTTT
length: 15
size: NA
D: TRBD1
J: TRBJ1-5
V: TRBV6-5

CDR3: CASRRPGELFF
DNA: TGCGCCAGCAGGAGGCCCGGGGAGCTGTTTTTT
length: 11
size: NA
D: NA
J: TRBJ2-2
V: TRBV23-1

CDR3: CASSQESGLGQPQHF
DNA: TGTGCCAGCAGCCAAGAGTCGGGACTCGGTCAGCCCCAGCATTTT
length: 15
size: NA
D: NA
J: TRBJ1-5
V: TRBV4-2

CDR3: CASSVRSGMRDEQFF
DNA: TGTGCCAGCAGCGTACGGAGCGGGATGAGGGATGAGCAGTTCTTC
length: 15
size: NA
D: TRBD2
J: TRBJ2-1
V: TRBV9

CDR3: CASSPEEGTGELFF
DNA: TGCGCCAGCAGCCCCGAGGAGGGAACCGGGGAGCTGTTTTTT
length: 14
size: once
D: NA
J: TRBJ2-2
V: TRBV5-1

CDR3: CATLTRLNTEAFF
DNA: TGTGCCACCCTCACTAGGCTGAACACTGAAGCTTTCTTT
length: 13
size: NA
D: NA
J: TRBJ1-1
V: TRBV6-5

CDR3: CASSFLGQGNEKLFF
DNA: TGTGCCAGCAGCTTCCTGGGACAGGGGAATGAAAAACTGTTTTTT
length: 15
size: NA
D: TRBD1
J: TRBJ1-4
V: TRBV7-8

CDR3: CASSMTTNQPQHF
DNA: TGTGCCAGCAGCATGACAACGAATCAGCCCCAGCATTTT
length: 13
size: NA
D: NA
J: TRBJ1-5
V: TRBV12-3/TRBV12-4

CDR3: CASSFGNPGTTWWTGELFF
DNA: TGCGCCAGCAGCTTCGGGAACCCTGGGACTACCTGGTGGACCGGGGAGCTGTTTTTT
length: 19
size: NA
D: TRBD2
J: TRBJ2-2
V: TRBV5-1

CDR3: CASSEQGVAFF
DNA: TGTGCCAGCAGTGAACAGGGCGTTGCTTTCTTT
length: 11
size: NA
D: NA
J: TRBJ1-1
V: TRBV2

CDR3: CASSAQGPDQPQHF
DNA: TGTGCCAGCAGCGCACAGGGTCCCGATCAGCCCCAGCATTTT
length: 14
size: NA
D: NA
J: TRBJ1-5
V: TRBV5-6

CDR3: CATSDSARETKLFF
DNA: TGTGCCACCAGTGATTCAGCTAGAGAAACGAAGCTGTTTTTT
length: 14
size: NA
D: NA
J: TRBJ2-2
V: TRBV24-1

CDR3: CASSTRLAGGPTAKNIQYF
DNA: TGTGCCAGTAGTACTAGACTAGCGGGAGGGCCTACTGCCAAAAACATTCAGTACTTC
length: 19
size: NA
D: TRBD2
J: TRBJ2-4
V: TRBV19

CDR3: CASSIDRRGGSLYYF
DNA: TGTGCCAGTAGTATAGATCGGCGGGGGGGCTCCCTTTATTACTTC
length: 15
size: NA
D: TRBD2
J: TRBJ2-5
V: TRBV19

CDR3: CAWSTDRSLSGNTIYF
DNA: TGTGCCTGGAGTACGGACAGGTCCCTCTCTGGAAACACCATATATTTT
length: 16
size: NA
D: TRBD1
J: TRBJ1-3
V: TRBV30

CDR3: CASKQGTGNYGYTF
DNA: TGTGCCAGCAAGCAGGGGACGGGAAACTATGGCTACACCTTC
length: 14
size: NA
D: NA
J: TRBJ1-2
V: TRBV2

CDR3: CASSLEWQGGSPLHF
DNA: TGCGCCAGCAGCTTGGAGTGGCAGGGTGGTTCACCCCTCCACTTT
length: 15
size: NA
D: NA
J: TRBJ1-6
V: TRBV5-1